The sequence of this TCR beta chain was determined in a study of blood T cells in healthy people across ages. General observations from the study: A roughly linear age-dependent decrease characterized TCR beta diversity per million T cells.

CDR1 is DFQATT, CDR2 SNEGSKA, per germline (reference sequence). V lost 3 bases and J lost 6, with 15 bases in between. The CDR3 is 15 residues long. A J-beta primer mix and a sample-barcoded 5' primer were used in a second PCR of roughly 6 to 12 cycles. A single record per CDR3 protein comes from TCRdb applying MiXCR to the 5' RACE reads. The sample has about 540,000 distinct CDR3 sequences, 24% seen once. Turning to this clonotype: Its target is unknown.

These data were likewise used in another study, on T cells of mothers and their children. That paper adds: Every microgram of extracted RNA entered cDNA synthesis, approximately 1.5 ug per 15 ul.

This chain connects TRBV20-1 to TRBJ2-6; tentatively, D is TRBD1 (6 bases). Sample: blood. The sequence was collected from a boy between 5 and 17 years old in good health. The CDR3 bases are TGCAGTGCTAGCCCCCAGGGGTTCCCGGCCAACGTCCTGACTTTC. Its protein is CSASPQGFPANVLTF.